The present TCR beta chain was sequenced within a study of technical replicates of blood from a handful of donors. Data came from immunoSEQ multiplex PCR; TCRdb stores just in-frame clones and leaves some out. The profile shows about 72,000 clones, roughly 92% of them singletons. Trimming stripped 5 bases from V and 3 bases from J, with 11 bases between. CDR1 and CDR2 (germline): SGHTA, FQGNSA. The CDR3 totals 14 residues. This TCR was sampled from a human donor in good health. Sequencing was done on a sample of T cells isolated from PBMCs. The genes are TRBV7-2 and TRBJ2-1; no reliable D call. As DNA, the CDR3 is TGTGCCAGCAGCCCCGAATCAGGCTACAATGAGCAGTTCTTC. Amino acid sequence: CASSPESGYNEQFF.